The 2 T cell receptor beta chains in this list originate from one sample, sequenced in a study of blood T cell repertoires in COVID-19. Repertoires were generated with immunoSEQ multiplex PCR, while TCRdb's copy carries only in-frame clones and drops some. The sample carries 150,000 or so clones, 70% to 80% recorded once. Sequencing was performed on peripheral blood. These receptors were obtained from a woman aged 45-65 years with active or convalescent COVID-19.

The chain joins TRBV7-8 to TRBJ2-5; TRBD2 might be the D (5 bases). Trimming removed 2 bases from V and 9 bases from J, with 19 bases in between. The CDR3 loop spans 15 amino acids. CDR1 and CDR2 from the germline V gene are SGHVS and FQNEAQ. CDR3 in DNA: TGTGCCAGCAGCTTAACTAGAGGGTCAATGGCGGCCCAGTACTTC. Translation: CASSLTRGSMAAQYF.

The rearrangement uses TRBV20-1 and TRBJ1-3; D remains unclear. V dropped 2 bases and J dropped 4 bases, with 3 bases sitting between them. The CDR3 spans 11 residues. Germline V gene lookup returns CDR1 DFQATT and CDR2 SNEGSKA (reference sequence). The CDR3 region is CSARQGNTIYF. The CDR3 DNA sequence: TGCAGTGCTAGACAGGGAAACACCATATATTTT.